This T cell receptor (beta chain) was captured by sequencing in a study of blood T cell repertoires in COVID-19. The germline V gene encodes CDR1 LGHDT and CDR2 YNNKEL (reference sequence). This CDR3 region has 14 residues. V was cut by 2 bases and J by 6 bases, with 11 bases left in between. Some clones are missing from TCRdb's copy, which holds only in-frame ones; the method was immunoSEQ multiplex PCR. The repertoire has under 100,000 clones, 80% to 90% of them found once; the top ten carry 8.5% to 10%. The clonotype originates from a man aged 50-60 years with acute or convalescent COVID-19. Sequenced material: peripheral blood. The gene calls are TRBV3-1 (or the pseudogene TRBV3-2) and TRBJ1-5; maybe TRBD1 (6 bases). The CDR3 is CASSQLTGTQPQHF. The DNA of the CDR3 is TGTGCCAGCAGCCAACTTACAGGGACTCAGCCCCAGCATTTT.